This T cell receptor (beta chain) was sequenced during a study of CD8+CD57+ T cells in acquired aplastic anemia (dated by TCRdb to 2016 to 2019). About the investigation overall: DNA extracted from sorted CD4+ and CD8+ cells had a mean of around 3.3 ug, with a range of roughly 0.19 to 27.4 ug. A CD8+CD57+ expansion meant a frequency higher than the mean frequency seen in healthy subjects.

Reading the germline V gene gives CDR1 MNHEY and CDR2 SVGAGI. V sheds 0 bases and J sheds 3 bases, leaving 12 bases between their ends. From the cysteine up to the phenylalanine, the CDR3 has a length of 16 residues. The only DNA kept is the CDR3, 48 bases in frame from the first base. Broader findings and caveats from the paper: Between patients and healthy controls, no significant difference in CD8+ Simpson's diversity was found (P=0.060). Some 27 CD8+ CDR3 sequences were found in both patients and controls but appeared to be highly expressed in patients and within the immunodominant clones of the patients.

In regard to this clonotype: Its recognized antigen is unknown. The input lacks base qualities; no much larger clone sits a single base away.

TCR beta VDJ combination and CDR3 sequence profiling used genomic DNA as the template. An Illumina HiSeq 2000 was the platform used for TCR repertoire sequencing. The original methods were these. Repertoire assessment relied on Simpson's diversity index, CDR3 size and DJ length profiles, and TRBV/TRBJ rearrangement plots. Whichever DNA sequence was most abundant in the deep sequencing data was defined as the immunodominant clone. CDR3 amino acid sequences were checked for sharing across subjects and were also compared against the VDJdb database and published repertoires. Using fastp trimming at Q25 and MiXCR clonotype assembly, TCRdb reanalyzed the public sequencing data and kept in-frame beta chains. Each entry is one CDR3 protein sequence, shown with its most common DNA and genes. The V and J calls were determined by TCRdb, not by the authors. The sample yields approximately 300,000 distinct CDR3 sequences; roughly 61% were counted once. Around 1.3% of the sample belongs to the ten largest clones.

Expansion of CD8+CD57+ cells had been shown by flow cytometry in the patients chosen for sequencing. Severe acquired aplastic anemia was diagnosed in all patients according to International Study of Aplastic Anemia and Agranulocytosis and Camitta criteria. At the time blood was sampled, none of the patients had received any therapy. TCR repertoires of sorted CD4+ and CD8+ blood T cells from severe aplastic anemia patients and healthy subjects were deep-sequenced in the study. Patients were enrolled under clinicaltrials.gov protocols 00001620, 01623167, 00001397, 00071045, 00081523 and 00961064 in the USA. Ficoll-Paque density gradient centrifugation was used to isolate peripheral blood mononuclear cells. Before DNA was extracted, CD4+ and CD8+ T cells were sorted using either FACS or magnetic beads.

The sequenced sample consisted of sorted CD4+, CD8+, or CD8+CD57+ T cells (not recorded which) from PBMCs. The sequence derives from a human donor with aplastic anemia. Rearrangement joined TRBV6-5 to TRBJ2-1, with no confident D gene call. The CDR3 protein: CASSYSGAPFYNEQFF. The nucleotide sequence reads as follows: TGTGCCAGCAGTTACTCGGGCGCTCCCTTCTACAATGAGCAGTTCTTC.